Listed here are 15 T cell receptor beta chains from one sample, sequenced in a study of shared clonotypes between healthy human individuals. Profiling relied on immunoSEQ multiplex PCR, and the TCRdb table lists in-frame clones only, not all of them. The table has about 2.5 million clones, roughly 90% seen once. The sequenced sample was naive CD4+ T cells from PBMCs. Subset: CD45RA+ positively selected. These receptors all come from a man younger than 35 in good health. Some clones in this sample may be carry-over from other donors' samples.

This chain connects TRBV28 to TRBJ2-5; D is ambiguous. The J call may be faulty, since TRBJ2-7 better matches the DNA end. The CDR3 runs 14 residues. Germline assignment: CDR1 MDHEN and CDR2 SYDVKM. This chain's CDR3 is CASRTPESSYEQYF. The CDR3 region has the DNA TGTGCCAGCAGGACCCCGGAGAGCTCCTACGAGCAGTACTTC.

This clone was found once. The identical CDR3 is also encoded by other nucleotide sequences in the sample. The chain recombines TRBV10-3 with TRBJ2-3, with 8 bases lining up with TRBD2. Per the germline V gene, CDR1 is ENHRY and CDR2 is SYGVKD. This CDR3 region has 16 residues. The V and J ends lost 5 bases and 0 bases, in that order; junction bases with no gene match: 7. The CDR3 region is CAISRRTSPSTDTQYF. DNA for the CDR3: TGTGCCATCAGTAGGAGGACTAGCCCAAGCACAGATACGCAGTATTTT.

V and J are TRBV28 and TRBJ2-2; 7 positions agree with TRBD1. V lost 8 bases to trimming and J lost 6 bases; unmatched junction nucleotides: 3. CDR1 and CDR2 from the germline V gene are MDHEN and SYDVKM. The CDR3 loop spans 12 amino acids. CDR3 DNA: TGTGCCAGCCGACAGGGAGCCGGGGAGCTGTTTTTT. Translating it yields CASRQGAGELFF.

The chain employs TRBV6-1 and TRBJ2-7; D unresolved. Germline V gives CDR1 MNHNS, CDR2 SASEGT. The CDR3 spans 13 residues. The V end was cut by 5 bases, the J end by 4 bases, with 12 bases between. The chain's CDR3 is CASSLREQYEQYF. Written as DNA, the CDR3 is TGTGCCAGCAGTCTCAGAGAGCAGTACGAGCAGTACTTC.

This rearrangement joins TRBV10-3 to TRBJ1-2; 7 bases agree with TRBD1. V was pared by 3 bases and J by 3 bases, with 4 bases of the junction left unmatched. The CDR3 spans 14 residues. Germline V CDR1 and CDR2: ENHRY, SYGVKD. The CDR3: CAISEGDSYYGYTF. The DNA for the CDR3 is TGTGCCATCAGTGAAGGGGACAGCTACTATGGCTACACCTTC.

The V gene is TRBV5-1, the J gene TRBJ2-1; D is unclear. There are 15 residues in the CDR3. V lost 0 bases to trimming and J lost 0 bases, with 7 bases between them. CDR1 is SGHRS and CDR2 is YFSETQ in the germline V gene. The CDR3 sequence is CASSLGSDSYNEQFF. In nucleotides, the CDR3 is TGCGCCAGCAGCTTGGGGAGTGACTCCTACAATGAGCAGTTCTTC.

The chain joins TRBV7-9 to TRBJ2-3; 7 bases are a match to TRBD2. The J segment lost 2 bases and the V segment lost 4 bases, leaving 6 bases of the junction unmatched. CDR1 is SEHNR and CDR2 is FQNEAQ in the germline V gene (reference sequence). The length of the CDR3 is 15 residues. CDR3 sequence reads: CASSSQLAVTDTQYF. The DNA of the CDR3 is TGTGCCAGCAGCTCCCAGCTAGCGGTCACAGATACGCAGTATTTT.

As to this clone: The sample carries other DNA sequences with the same CDR3. V and J are TRBV19 and TRBJ1-2, with D tentatively TRBD1 (5 bases). Germline V gene data show CDR1 as LNHDA and CDR2 as SQIVND (reference sequence). CDR3 size: 12 residues. V lost 5 bases to trimming and J lost 3 bases, with 7 bases between them. CDR3 sequence (DNA): TGTGCCAGTAGTCAGGGAGACTATGGCTACACCTTC. This sequence encodes CASSQGDYGYTF. The whole variable domain, filled in from reference TRBV19 and TRBJ1-2, reads DGGITQSPKYLFRKEGQNVTLSCEQNLNHDAMYWYRQDPGQGLRLIYYSQIVNDFQKGDIAEGYSVSREKKESFPLTVTSAQKNPTAFYLCASSQGDYGYTFGSGTRLTVV.

This clone was observed a single time. The gene calls are TRBV7-8 and TRBJ1-5, with D unresolved. Germline V gives CDR1 SGHVS, CDR2 FQNEAQ. The CDR3 extends over 16 amino acids. The ends were cut back, 5 bases at V and 2 bases at J, with 16 bases in the middle. The CDR3 DNA is TGTGCCAGCAGCCCCCGTGTTGGGATGGGCAATCAGCCCCAGCATTTT. This sequence encodes CASSPRVGMGNQPQHF.

The chain employs TRBV19 and TRBJ2-3; D call uncertain. Germline lookup yields CDR1 LNHDA and CDR2 SQIVND (reference sequence). Trimming shortened V by 5 bases and J by 1 base, and 10 bases separated the two germline ends. The CDR3 runs to 14 residues. The DNA of the CDR3 is TGTGCCAGTAGTCGCCAACTCCGCACAGATACGCAGTATTTT. Its protein product is CASSRQLRTDTQYF.

This rearrangement joins TRBV7-3 to TRBJ2-6, with D possibly TRBD1 on 6 matching bases. Trimming left V 0 bases short and J 2 bases short, with 11 bases between. Germline V CDR1 and CDR2: SGHTA, FQGTGA. This CDR3 spans 17 amino acids. CDR3 sequence reads: CASSLTGGGTGANVLTF. The CDR3 DNA is TGTGCCAGCAGCTTAACGGGTGGGGGCACTGGGGCCAACGTCCTGACTTTC.

The rearrangement links TRBV5-1 to TRBJ2-7; 9 bases map to TRBD2. After removal of 0 bases from V and 2 bases from J, the junction contained 6 bases not matched to a gene. CDR3 size: 16 residues. Per germline, CDR1 SGHRS and CDR2 YFSETQ. CDR3 in DNA: TGCGCCAGCAGCTTGGAGGGCAGCGGGAGGACCTACGAGCAGTACTTC. Translation: CASSLEGSGRTYEQYF.

V gene TRBV10-3 combines with J gene TRBJ1-4; D gene ambiguous. This CDR3 is 15 amino acids long. Germline-derived CDR1 and CDR2 are ENHRY and SYGVKD. V lost 5 bases and J lost 8, with 18 bases in between. CDR3 sequence (DNA): TGTGCCATCAGTACCTTAAAGGGAGGTAACGAAAAACTGTTTTTT. Encoded protein: CAISTLKGGNEKLFF.

The chain couples TRBV23-1 to TRBJ2-7; 7 bases agree with TRBD1. TRBV23-1 is assigned to the ORF class and has an uncertain function. This CDR3 is 15 amino acids long. V gave up 3 bases and J gave up 3 bases; unmatched junction bases: 8. The CDR3 loop reads CASSHCRDRVYEQYF. CDR3 DNA: TGCGCCAGCAGTCATTGCCGGGACAGAGTCTACGAGCAGTACTTC.

The chain employs TRBV11-2 and TRBJ2-1; TRBD2 agrees at 9 bases. From germline, CDR1 is SGHAT and CDR2 FQNNGV. After removal of 1 base from V and 9 bases from J, the junction contained 10 bases not matched to a gene. This CDR3 has 16 amino acids. The CDR3 is CASSLGGLAGRGEQFF. The CDR3 DNA sequence: TGTGCCAGCAGCTTAGGGGGCCTAGCGGGACGGGGTGAGCAGTTCTTC. The full variable domain, in which reference TRBV11-2 and TRBJ2-1 provide the parts outside the CDR3, is EAGVAQSPRYKIIEKRQSVAFWCNPISGHATLYWYQQILGQGPKLLIQFQNNGVVDDSQLPKDRFSAERLKGVDSTLKIQPAKLEDSAVYLCASSLGGLAGRGEQFFGPGTRLTVL.